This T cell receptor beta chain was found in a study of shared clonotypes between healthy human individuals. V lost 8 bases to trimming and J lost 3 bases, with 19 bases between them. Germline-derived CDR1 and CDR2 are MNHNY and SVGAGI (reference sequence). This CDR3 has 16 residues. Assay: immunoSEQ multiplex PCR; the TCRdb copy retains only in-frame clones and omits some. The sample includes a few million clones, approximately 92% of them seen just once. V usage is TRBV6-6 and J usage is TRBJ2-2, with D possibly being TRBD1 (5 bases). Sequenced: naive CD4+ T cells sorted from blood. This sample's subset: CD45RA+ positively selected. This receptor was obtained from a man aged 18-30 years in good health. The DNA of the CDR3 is TGTGCCAGCCTGCCCAGGGTGGTTTTGGACACCGGGGAGCTGTTTTTT. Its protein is CASLPRVVLDTGELFF.